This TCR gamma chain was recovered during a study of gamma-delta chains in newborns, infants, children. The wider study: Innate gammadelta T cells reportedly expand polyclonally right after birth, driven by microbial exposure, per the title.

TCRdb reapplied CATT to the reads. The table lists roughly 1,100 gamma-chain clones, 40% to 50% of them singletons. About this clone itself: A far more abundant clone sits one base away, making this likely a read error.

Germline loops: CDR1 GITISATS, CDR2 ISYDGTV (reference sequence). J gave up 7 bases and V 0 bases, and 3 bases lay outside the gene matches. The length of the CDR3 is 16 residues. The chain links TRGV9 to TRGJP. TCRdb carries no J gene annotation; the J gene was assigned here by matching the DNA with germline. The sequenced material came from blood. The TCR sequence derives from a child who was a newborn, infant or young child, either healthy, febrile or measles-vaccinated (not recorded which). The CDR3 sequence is CALWEVHELGKKIKVF. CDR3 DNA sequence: TGTGCCTTGTGGGAGGTGCATGAGTTGGGCAAAAAAATCAAGGTATTT.